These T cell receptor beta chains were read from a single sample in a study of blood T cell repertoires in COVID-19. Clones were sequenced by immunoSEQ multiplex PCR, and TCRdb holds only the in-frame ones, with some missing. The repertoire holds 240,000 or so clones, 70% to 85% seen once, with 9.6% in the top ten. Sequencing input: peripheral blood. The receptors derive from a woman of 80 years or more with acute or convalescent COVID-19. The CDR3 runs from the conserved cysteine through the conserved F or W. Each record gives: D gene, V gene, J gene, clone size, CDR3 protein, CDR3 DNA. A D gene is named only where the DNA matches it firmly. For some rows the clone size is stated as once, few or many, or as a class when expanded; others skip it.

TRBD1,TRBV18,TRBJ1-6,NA,CASYQDRVNSPLHF,TGTGCCAGCTACCAGGACAGGGTTAATTCACCCCTCCACTTT
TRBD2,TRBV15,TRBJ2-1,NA,CATSPGEGQTNEQFF,TGTGCCACCAGCCCCGGGGAGGGTCAGACCAATGAGCAGTTCTTC
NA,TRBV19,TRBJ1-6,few,CASSSYDSGNSPLHF,TGTGCCAGTAGTAGTTATGACTCGGGAAATTCACCCCTCCACTTT
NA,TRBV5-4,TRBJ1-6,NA,CASSFQGQGNSPLHF,TGTGCCAGCAGCTTTCAAGGACAAGGGAATTCACCCCTCCACTTT
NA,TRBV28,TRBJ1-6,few,CASSSGKLPLHF,TGTGCCAGCAGTTCAGGGAAATTGCCCCTCCACTTT
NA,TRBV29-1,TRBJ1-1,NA,CSVVTGTTNTEAFF,TGCAGCGTTGTCACCGGGACAACAAACACTGAAGCTTTCTTT
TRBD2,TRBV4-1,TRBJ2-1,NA,CASSQEGLAGVDEQFF,TGCGCCAGCAGCCAAGAGGGACTAGCGGGGGTGGATGAGCAGTTCTTC
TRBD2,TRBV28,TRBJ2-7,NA,CASSRQRSGGASYEQYF,TGTGCCAGCAGTCGCCAAAGGAGCGGGGGGGCCTCCTACGAGCAGTACTTC
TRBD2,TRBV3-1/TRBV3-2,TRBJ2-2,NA,CASSLAGGHTGELFF,TGTGCCAGCAGCCTAGCGGGGGGACACACCGGGGAGCTGTTTTTT
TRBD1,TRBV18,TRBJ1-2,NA,CASSPRGAGGVGDYGYTF,TGTGCCAGCTCACCAAGGGGAGCAGGGGGCGTTGGCGACTATGGCTACACCTTC
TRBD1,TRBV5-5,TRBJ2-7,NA,CASSLEGQGHEQYF,TGTGCCAGCAGCTTGGAAGGACAGGGGCACGAGCAGTACTTC
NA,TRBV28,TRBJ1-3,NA,CASSLSPGAGESSGNTIYF,TGTGCCAGCAGTTTATCCCCTGGGGCAGGGGAAAGCTCTGGAAACACCATATATTTT
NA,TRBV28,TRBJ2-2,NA,CASNRNTGELFF,TGTGCCAGCAACAGGAACACCGGGGAGCTGTTTTTT
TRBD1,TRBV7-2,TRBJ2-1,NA,CASSSGQGVDEQFF,TGTGCCAGCAGCTCAGGACAGGGGGTAGATGAGCAGTTCTTC
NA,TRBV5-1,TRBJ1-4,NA,CASSQAGSTNEKLFF,TGCGCCAGCAGCCAGGCGGGATCAACTAATGAAAAACTGTTTTTT
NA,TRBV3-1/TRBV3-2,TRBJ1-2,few,CASSQDRANYGYTF,TGTGCCAGCAGCCAAGATAGAGCTAACTATGGCTACACCTTC
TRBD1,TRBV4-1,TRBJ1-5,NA,CASSQDLGQGLNQPQHF,TGCGCCAGCAGCCAAGATCTGGGACAGGGCCTCAATCAGCCCCAGCATTTT
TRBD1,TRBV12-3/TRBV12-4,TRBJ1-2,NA,CASSSGTAYGYTF,TGTGCCAGCAGCTCCGGGACAGCCTATGGCTACACCTTC
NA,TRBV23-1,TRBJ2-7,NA,CASSQHKGHHEQYF,TGCGCCAGCAGTCAACACAAGGGGCACCACGAGCAGTACTTC
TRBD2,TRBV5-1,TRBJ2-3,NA,CASSIGTSGRTDTQYF,TGCGCCAGCAGCATCGGGACTAGCGGCCGCACAGATACGCAGTATTTT
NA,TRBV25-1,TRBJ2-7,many,CASRGDRDSYYEQYF,TGTGCCAGCAGGGGAGACCGGGACTCCTACTACGAGCAGTACTTC
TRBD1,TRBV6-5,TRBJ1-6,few,CASGLTQGASPLHF,TGTGCCAGCGGCCTTACACAGGGGGCGTCACCCCTCCACTTT
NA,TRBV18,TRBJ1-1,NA,CASSKGTEAFF,TGTGCCAGCTCTAAGGGGACTGAAGCTTTCTTT
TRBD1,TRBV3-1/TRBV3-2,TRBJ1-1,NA,CASSQDPGQGGVAEAFF,TGTGCCAGCAGCCAAGATCCGGGACAGGGAGGTGTAGCTGAAGCTTTCTTT
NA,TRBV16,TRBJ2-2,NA,CASSQFSEFGELFF,TGTGCCAGCAGCCAATTTAGCGAATTCGGGGAGCTGTTTTTT
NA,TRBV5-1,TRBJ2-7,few,CASSSAGLGSYEQYF,TGCGCCAGCAGCTCAGCGGGTTTAGGGTCCTACGAGCAGTACTTC
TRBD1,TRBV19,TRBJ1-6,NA,CASTGQGARDSPLHF,TGTGCCAGTACGGGACAGGGGGCGCGGGATTCACCCCTCCACTTT
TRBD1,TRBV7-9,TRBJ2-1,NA,CASSLVGTGGLLNEQFF,TGTGCCAGCAGCTTAGTCGGGACAGGGGGATTATTAAATGAGCAGTTCTTC
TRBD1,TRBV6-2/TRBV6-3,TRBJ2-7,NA,CASSKQGRFEQYF,TGTGCCAGCAGTAAACAGGGGCGGTTCGAGCAGTACTTC
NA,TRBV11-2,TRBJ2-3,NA,CASSSRGPDTQYF,TGTGCCAGCAGTTCCAGGGGACCAGATACGCAGTATTTT
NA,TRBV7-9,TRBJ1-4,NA,CASSSGQSATNEKLFF,TGTGCCAGCAGCTCAGGACAGAGTGCAACTAATGAAAAACTGTTTTTT
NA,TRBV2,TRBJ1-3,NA,CASSLTGVRGVNTIYF,TGTGCCAGCAGCCTCACCGGGGTCCGGGGGGTAAACACCATATATTTT
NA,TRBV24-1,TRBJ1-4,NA,CATSESGTEKLFF,TGTGCCACCAGTGAATCCGGGACAGAAAAACTGTTTTTT
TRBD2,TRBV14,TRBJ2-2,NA,CASSRQTSGGPGELFF,TGTGCCAGCAGCCGCCAGACTAGCGGGGGACCCGGGGAGCTGTTTTTT
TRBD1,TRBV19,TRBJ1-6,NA,CASSIGTGRNSPLHF,TGTGCCAGTAGTATTGGGACAGGGCGTAATTCACCCCTCCACTTT
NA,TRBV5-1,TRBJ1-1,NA,CASGGDTEAFF,TGCGCCAGCGGAGGGGACACTGAAGCTTTCTTT
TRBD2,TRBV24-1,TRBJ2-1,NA,CATSDRTSGGGNEQFF,TGTGCCACCAGTGACCGAACTAGCGGGGGAGGGAATGAGCAGTTCTTC
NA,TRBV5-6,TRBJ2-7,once,CASSPLGAESYEQYF,TGTGCCAGCAGCCCCCTGGGAGCGGAGTCCTACGAGCAGTACTTC
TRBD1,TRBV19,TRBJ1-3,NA,CASSIRRAGGPGNTIYF,TGTGCCAGTAGTATCCGGAGGGCAGGGGGCCCTGGAAACACCATATATTTT
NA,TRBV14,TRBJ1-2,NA,CASSPDKFYGYTF,TGTGCCAGCAGCCCAGACAAATTCTATGGCTACACCTTC
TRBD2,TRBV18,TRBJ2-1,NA,CASSPQLAGMYNEQFF,TGTGCCAGCTCACCCCAACTAGCGGGAATGTACAATGAGCAGTTCTTC
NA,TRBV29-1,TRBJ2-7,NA,CSVGDSAYEQYF,TGCAGCGTTGGGGATAGCGCGTACGAGCAGTACTTC
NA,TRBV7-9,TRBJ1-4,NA,CASSLDGGSEKLFF,TGTGCCAGCAGCCTCGACGGAGGGAGCGAAAAACTGTTTTTT
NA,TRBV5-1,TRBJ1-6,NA,CASSLDRANSPLHF,TGCGCCAGCAGCTTGGACAGGGCTAATTCACCCCTCCACTTT
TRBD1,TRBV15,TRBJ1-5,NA,CATSGEYLPRDRDNQPQHF,TGTGCCACCAGCGGAGAGTACCTGCCGAGGGACAGGGACAATCAGCCCCAGCATTTT
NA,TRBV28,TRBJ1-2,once,CASSTGYYGYTF,TGTGCCAGCAGTACAGGGTACTATGGCTACACCTTC